This T cell receptor beta chain appears in the sequencing data of a study of siplizumab effects on memory and regulatory T cells. On this clone itself: What it binds is not known.

Overall study findings and caveats: Siplizumab significantly decreased alloreactive sequences from unstimulated CD4+ memory cells. The authors could not assign a naive or memory phenotype to roughly 75-97% of proliferating CD4+ or CD8+ clones. Sequences below about 10^-5 frequency were poorly captured. As a result, only a minor fraction of alloreactive clones mapped to unstimulated subsets. Apparently more diverse than memory cells, naive T cells also seemed major alloresponse contributors.

This table comes from immunoSEQ multiplex PCR, and its TCRdb copy is limited to in-frame clones, with some not included. The sample holds about 120,000 clones, roughly 92% seen once. The germline V and J ends were trimmed by 5 bases and 1 base, with 11 bases remaining between them. The length of the CDR3 is 14 residues. Per the germline V gene, CDR1 is ENHRY and CDR2 is SYGVKD. Sequenced sample: CD4+ T cells sorted from blood. The rearrangement uses TRBV10-3 and TRBJ2-5; D is perhaps TRBD1 (6 bases). This sequence was found in a human donor in good health. CDR3 protein: CAISRDTTQETQYF. The CDR3 DNA follows: TGTGCCATCAGTCGGGACACGACCCAAGAGACCCAGTACTTC.